The 10 T cell receptor beta chains below all came from one sample that was sequenced in a study of blood T cell repertoires in COVID-19. Using immunoSEQ multiplex PCR, the repertoire was profiled, and TCRdb retains in-frame clones only, with some absent. The sample has roughly 80,000 clones; around 80% are singletons. Sequencing was done on a sample of peripheral blood. The receptors were sampled from a man aged 55 to 70 with active or convalescent COVID-19.

This chain joins TRBV13 and TRBJ1-2; the match to TRBD1 covers 9 bases. The CDR3 has 14 residues. Germline V gene sequence: CDR1 PRHDT, CDR2 FYEKMQ (reference sequence). With 5 bases clipped from V and 5 bases from J, the junction kept 6 bases outside the gene matches. As DNA, the CDR3 is TGTGCCAGCAGCCTCGGGACAGGGACTTATGGCTACACCTTC. Residues: CASSLGTGTYGYTF.

The rearrangement links TRBV5-8 to TRBJ1-2, with 8 bases matching TRBD1. Germline V gene sequence: CDR1 SGHTS, CDR2 YDEGEE. Unmatched junction bases numbered 7, after V lost 4 bases and J lost 8 bases. The CDR3 sequence is 13 residues long. CDR3 sequence reads: CASSTGQGWGYTF. The CDR3 DNA reads TGTGCCAGCAGCACAGGACAGGGTTGGGGCTACACCTTC.

CDR3 coding DNA: TGTGCCAGCAGCCCATCCCCGGGACAGGGGATCGCGGATACGCAGTATTTT. It specifies CASSPSPGQGIADTQYF. The rearrangement joins TRBV7-3 to TRBJ2-3; 10 positions match TRBD1. V trimming: 5 bases; J trimming: 6 bases; junction bases outside the gene matches: 14. Germline V gene sequence: CDR1 SGHTA, CDR2 FQGTGA. This CDR3 is 17 amino acids long.

This rearrangement joins TRBV19 to TRBJ1-2, with 7 bases aligning to TRBD1. The CDR3 covers 15 residues. The germline CDR1 and CDR2 sequences are LNHDA and SQIVND (reference sequence). Trimming at V came to 4 bases and at J to 4 bases, leaving 9 bases not matched to a gene. The CDR3 protein is CASSTRRDSPYGYTF. The CDR3 DNA is TGTGCCAGTAGTACACGAAGGGACAGCCCCTATGGCTACACCTTC.

This clone was picked up one time. The gene calls are TRBV6-5 and TRBJ1-1; possibly TRBD1 for D (5 bases). Germline V lookup: CDR1 MNHEY, CDR2 SVGAGI. CDR3 length: 15 amino acids. The V gene lost 5 bases and the J gene lost 0 bases, with 13 bases spanning the gap. DNA for the CDR3: TGTGCCAGCAGTAGAAGACAGAGTTTGAACACTGAAGCTTTCTTT. This sequence encodes CASSRRQSLNTEAFF.

This clone was seen repeatedly, ten times or more. This chain uses TRBV7-9 with TRBJ2-1; 8 bases are shared with TRBD1. The CDR3 spans 13 residues. V trimming: 7 bases; J trimming: 2 bases; junction bases outside the gene matches: 1. Germline V CDR1 and CDR2: SEHNR, FQNEAQ (reference sequence). The CDR3 here is CASMTGAYNEQFF. CDR3 coding DNA: TGTGCCAGCATGACAGGGGCCTACAATGAGCAGTTCTTC.

The genes are TRBV5-5 and TRBJ2-7, with 7 bases fitting TRBD1. Looked up from germline, CDR1 is SGHKS and CDR2 is YYEKEE (reference sequence). V was clipped by 4 bases and J by 3 bases; unmatched bases: 13. The length of the CDR3 is 16 residues. CDR3 sequence: CASSLTPTNRGYEQYF. The CDR3 DNA is TGTGCCAGCAGCCTAACCCCGACAAACAGGGGCTACGAGCAGTACTTC. Variable domain in full (rest from reference TRBV5-5 and TRBJ2-7): DAGVTQSPTHLIKTRGQQVTLRCSPISGHKSVSWYQQVLGQGPQFIFQYYEKEERGRGNFPDRFSARQFPNYSSELNVNALLLGDSALYLCASSLTPTNRGYEQYFGPGTRLTVT.

Only one count was recorded for this clone. The rearrangement joins TRBV9 to TRBJ2-3, with 9 bases fitting TRBD1. The CDR3 covers 16 residues. Germline V gene lookup returns CDR1 SGDLS and CDR2 YYNGEE. Germline trimming cut 4 bases from V and 8 bases from J; bases unmatched to any gene: 14. The CDR3 here is CASSLDPGQGAGTQYF. The CDR3 nucleotides are TGTGCCAGCAGCCTCGACCCGGGACAGGGTGCCGGTACGCAGTATTTT.

This chain links TRBV9 with TRBJ2-1; a possible D gene is TRBD2 (6 bases). Germline CDR1 SGDLS, CDR2 YYNGEE. The CDR3 is made up of 15 amino acids. V was cut by 0 bases and J by 0 bases, with 7 bases left in between. In DNA form, the CDR3 reads TGTGCCAGCAGCGTAGCGCGGGGCTCCTACAATGAGCAGTTCTTC. It is translated as CASSVARGSYNEQFF.

V gene TRBV2 combines with J gene TRBJ2-1, with 10 bases fitting TRBD2. The V gene end was trimmed by 6 bases and the J gene end by 5 bases; junction bases not matched to a gene: 7. The CDR3 is 15 amino acids. Germline loops: CDR1 SNHLY, CDR2 FYNNEI. CDR3 in amino acids: CASRAGTSVNNEQFF. As DNA, the CDR3 is TGTGCCAGCAGAGCCGGGACTAGCGTCAACAATGAGCAGTTCTTC.